A single T cell receptor beta chain is shown here with its context. Germline V gene data show CDR1 as SGHTA and CDR2 as FQGTGA. This CDR3 comprises 19 residues. Trimming cost V 0 bases and J 5 bases; bases outside gene matches: 14. This entry comes from a study of blood T cells in healthy people across ages. Background on the study: T cells yielded about one barcoded beta molecule per two cells through template switching.

Next came a second PCR, run for roughly 6 to 11 cycles, which used a sample-barcoded 5' primer along with a J-beta primer mix. Via MiXCR, TCRdb re-called the 5' RACE reads, giving one row per CDR3 protein. Among about 1.8 million distinct CDR3 sequences listed, less than 50% were seen once. The specimen was blood. The rearrangement joins TRBV7-3 to TRBJ2-3; 10 nucleotides line up with TRBD2. The receptor was isolated from a woman between 40 and 50 years old in good health. CDR3 loop: CASSLTGAYLAGVEDTQYF. CDR3 coding DNA: TGTGCCAGCAGCTTAACGGGAGCCTATCTAGCGGGGGTGGAAGATACGCAGTATTTT. Looking up the rest from reference TRBV7-3 and TRBJ2-3 gives the full variable domain: GAGVSQTPSNKVTEKGKYVELRCDPISGHTALYWYRQSLGQGPEFLIYFQGTGAADDSGLPNDRFFAVRPEGSVSTLKIQRTERGDSAVYLCASSLTGAYLAGVEDTQYFGPGTRLTVL.